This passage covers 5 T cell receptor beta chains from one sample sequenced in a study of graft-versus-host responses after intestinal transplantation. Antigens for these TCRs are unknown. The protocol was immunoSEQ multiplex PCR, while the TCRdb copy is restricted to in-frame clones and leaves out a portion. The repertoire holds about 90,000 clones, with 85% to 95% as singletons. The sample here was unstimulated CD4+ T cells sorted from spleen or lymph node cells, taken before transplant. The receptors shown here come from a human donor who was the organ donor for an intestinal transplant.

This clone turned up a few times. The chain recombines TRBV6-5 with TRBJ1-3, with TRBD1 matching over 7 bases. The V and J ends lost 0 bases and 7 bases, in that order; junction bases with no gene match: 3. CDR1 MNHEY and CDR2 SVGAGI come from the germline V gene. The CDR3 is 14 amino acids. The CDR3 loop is CASSYSGQANTIYF. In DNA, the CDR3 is TGTGCCAGCAGTTACTCCGGACAGGCGAACACCATATATTTT.

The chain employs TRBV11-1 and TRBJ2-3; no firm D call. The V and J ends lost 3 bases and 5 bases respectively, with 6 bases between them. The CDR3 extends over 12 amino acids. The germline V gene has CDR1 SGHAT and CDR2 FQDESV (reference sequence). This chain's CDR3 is CASSLGVDTQYF. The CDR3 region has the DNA TGTGCCAGCAGCTTGGGTGTAGATACGCAGTATTTT.

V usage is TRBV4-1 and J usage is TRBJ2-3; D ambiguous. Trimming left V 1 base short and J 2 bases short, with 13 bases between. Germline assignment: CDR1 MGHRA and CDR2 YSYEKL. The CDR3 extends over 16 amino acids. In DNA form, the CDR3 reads TGCGCCAGCAGCCAAGCTGCAGGTGGGCCCACAGATACGCAGTATTTT. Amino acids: CASSQAAGGPTDTQYF.

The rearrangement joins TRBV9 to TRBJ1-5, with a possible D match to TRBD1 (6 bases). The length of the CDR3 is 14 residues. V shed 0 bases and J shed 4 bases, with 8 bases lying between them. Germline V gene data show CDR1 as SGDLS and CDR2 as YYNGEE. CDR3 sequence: CASSVGTENQPQHF. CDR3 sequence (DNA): TGTGCCAGCAGCGTAGGGACAGAAAATCAGCCCCAGCATTTT.

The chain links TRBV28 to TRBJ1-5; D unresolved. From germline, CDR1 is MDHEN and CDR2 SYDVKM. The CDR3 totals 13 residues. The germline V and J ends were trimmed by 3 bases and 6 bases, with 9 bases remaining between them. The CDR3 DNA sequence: TGTGCCAGCAGTTTCGTCTTCGCTCAGCCCCAGCATTTT. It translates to CASSFVFAQPQHF.